A selection of T cell receptor beta chains follows, all from one sample in a study of cytomegalovirus exposure and HLA in healthy donors. Sequenced by immunoSEQ multiplex PCR; TCRdb stores in-frame clones only, minus some. The table has 100,000 or so clones, 74% seen once. The sample comprised PBMCs. Receptor source: a middle-aged man in good health and CMV-seropositive. Both conserved end residues are part of each CDR3. A D gene is named only where the DNA matches it firmly. The listing skips clone size in some rows; elsewhere it reads once, few, many or a size class.

NA,TRBV6-1,TRBJ2-7,TRBD1,TGTGCCAGCAGTGAATCGGGACAGGGACGGAGCGAGCAGTACTTC,CASSESGQGRSEQYF
NA,TRBV5-1,TRBJ2-7,TRBD2,TGCGCCAGCAGCGGAAGAGGACTAGCGGGGGGGAACGAGCAGTACTTC,CASSGRGLAGGNEQYF
NA,TRBV2,TRBJ2-5,TRBD2,TGTGCCAGCAGTGAAGCCAGCGGGGTAAGAGAGACCCAGTACTTC,CASSEASGVRETQYF
NA,TRBV10-3,TRBJ1-2,NA,TGTGCCATCACCGCGACAGCGACAAACTATGGCTACACCTTC,CAITATATNYGYTF
few,TRBV20-1,TRBJ2-3,NA,TGCAGTGGCGGTAGCACAGATACGCAGTATTTT,CSGGSTDTQYF
NA,TRBV4-1,TRBJ2-3,NA,TGCGCCAGCAGCCAAGGGTGGGGCGGTCGCACAGATACGCAGTATTTT,CASSQGWGGRTDTQYF
NA,TRBV27,TRBJ1-2,NA,TGTGCCAGCAGCCCCCGGGGGGGTGAAAATGGCTACACCTTC,CASSPRGGENGYTF
NA,TRBV29-1,TRBJ2-7,TRBD2,TGCAGCGTTAGACTAGCGGGTTACCACGAGCAGTACTTC,CSVRLAGYHEQYF
NA,TRBV13,TRBJ2-5,NA,TGTGCCAGTAGAGCGACAGGAGAAGAGACCCAGTACTTC,CASRATGEETQYF
NA,TRBV9,TRBJ2-1,NA,TGTGCCAGCAGGGGAGAGGGGAGGGGGGGGGCTTGGAATGAGCAGTTCTTC,CASRGEGRGGAWNEQFF
NA,TRBV19,TRBJ2-7,NA,TGTGCCAGTAGTATGTACAGGGAGGGCGAGCAGTACTTC,CASSMYREGEQYF
once,TRBV7-2,TRBJ2-7,TRBD1,TGTGCCAGCAGCTTGGGACAGTTTAAGTCCTACGAGCAGTACTTC,CASSLGQFKSYEQYF
NA,TRBV18,TRBJ1-1,TRBD1,TGTGCCAGCTCACGGGGACAGGGGGCGAATCGGAACACTGAAGCTTTCTTT,CASSRGQGANRNTEAFF
NA,TRBV4-1,TRBJ1-2,NA,TGCGCCAGCAGCCGCGGCGGGGGACGGCTTAACTATGGCTACACCTTC,CASSRGGGRLNYGYTF
NA,TRBV7-3,TRBJ2-1,NA,TGTGCCAGCAGCTTAGGGGCAGAGCAGTTCTTC,CASSLGAEQFF
NA,TRBV14,TRBJ1-2,TRBD1,TGTGTCAGCAGCCGCGACAGGGTTGGCTACACCTTC,CVSSRDRVGYTF
NA,TRBV25-1,TRBJ1-2,TRBD1,TGTGCCAGCAGTGAATTGAACAGGGGGGATGGCTACACCTTC,CASSELNRGDGYTF
NA,TRBV5-3,TRBJ1-1,TRBD1,TGTGCCAGAAGCCGTGGGGACAGGAACACTGAAGCTTTCTTT,CARSRGDRNTEAFF
NA,TRBV5-1,TRBJ2-7,NA,TGCGCCAGCAGCTTGGTGGCGGGTAGCTCCTACGAGCAGTACTTC,CASSLVAGSSYEQYF
NA,TRBV27,TRBJ2-5,TRBD1,TGTGCCAGCAGTTTAATCCCCCCGTTCCGGGACAGGATGAGAGAGACCCAGTACTTC,CASSLIPPFRDRMRETQYF
NA,TRBV6-4,TRBJ1-5,NA,TGTGCCAGCAGTGAACAGGGCGGACGCAATCAGCCCCAGCATTTT,CASSEQGGRNQPQHF
few,TRBV6-5,TRBJ2-7,NA,TGTGCCAGCAGTTTAGGAGGGAGCTCCTACGAGCAGTACTTC,CASSLGGSSYEQYF